The 22 T cell receptor beta chains listed next were all sequenced from one sample in a study of Graves' ophthalmopathy and Graves' hyperthyroidism. Beta-chain TCR CDR3 regions were amplified from RNA transcripts. The first-round RT-PCR employed HTBI primers together with the Qiagen OneStep RT-PCR kit. A multiplex PCR was then performed as the second round. TCRdb ran MiXCR on the multiplex PCR reads and lists one entry per CDR3 protein. Seen here are around 670,000 distinct CDR3 sequences, 35% to 50% observed once, and the top ten hold 44%. Sequencing was performed on peripheral blood. Source of these receptors: an adult man with Graves' ophthalmopathy.

This clonotype occurred a few times. This rearrangement joins TRBV7-9 to TRBJ2-7; no reliable D call. V lost 2 bases and J lost 5, with 7 bases in between. Germline CDR1 and CDR2: SEHNR and FQNEAQ (reference sequence). The CDR3 runs 12 residues. The CDR3 loop is CASSLKRDEQYF. DNA of the CDR3: TGTGCCAGCAGCTTAAAAAGGGACGAGCAGTACTTC.

This clonotype was counted many times. The chain couples TRBV7-9 to TRBJ1-4; D is uncertain. This CDR3 has 13 amino acids. CDR1 and CDR2 from the germline V gene are SEHNR and FQNEAQ (reference sequence). Trimming cost V 1 base and J 7 bases, with 7 bases left between them. CDR3 residues: CASSLVDTEKLFF. The CDR3, as DNA: TGTGCCAGCAGCTTAGTCGACACTGAAAAACTGTTTTTT.

The V call is TRBV7-9, the J call TRBJ1-4, with 7 bases aligning to TRBD1. V was clipped by 5 bases and J by 7 bases; unmatched bases: 13. The germline V gene has CDR1 SEHNR and CDR2 FQNEAQ (reference sequence). CDR3 length: 16 amino acids. In DNA, the CDR3 is TGTGCCAGCAGCCTAGGCGACAGGGAAGACTTTGAAAAACTGTTTTTT. Translated: CASSLGDREDFEKLFF.

This chain joins TRBV12-3 or TRBV12-4 and TRBJ1-2; D might be TRBD1 (5 bases). The CDR3 is made up of 14 amino acids. Trimming left V 11 bases short and J 5 bases short, with 21 bases between. The chain's CDR3 is CACSRGEAMYGYTF. CDR3 DNA sequence: TGTGCCTGTTCTAGGGGCGAGGCGATGTATGGCTACACCTTC.

Worth noting for this clonotype: Germline is not matched at one junction end, which may reflect a read error. This sequence joins TRBV15 and TRBJ2-6; tentative D call: TRBD2 (6 bases). Germline V gene sequence: CDR1 LNHNV, CDR2 YYDKDF (reference sequence). The CDR3 runs 14 residues. The CDR3 DNA sequence: TGCGCCACCAGCAGCCTAGCGGGGGCCAACGTCCTGACTTTC. It yields the protein CATSSLAGANVLTF. The whole variable domain, filled in from reference TRBV15 and TRBJ2-6, reads DAMVIQNPRYQVTQFGKPVTLSCSQTLNHNVMYWYQQKSSQAPKLLFHYYDKDFNNEADTPDNFQSRRPNTSFCFLDIRSPGLGDTAMYLCATSSLAGANVLTFGAGSRLTVL.

A single count supports this clonotype. The V call is TRBV24-1, the J call TRBJ1-5; D possibly corresponds to TRBD1 (6 bases). Germline loops: CDR1 KGHDR, CDR2 SFDVKD. V lost 9 bases and J lost 3, with 8 bases in between. CDR3 length equals 12 residues. CDR3 amino acids: CATGTTNQPQHF. The CDR3 DNA follows: TGTGCCACCGGGACAACCAATCAGCCCCAGCATTTT.

The chain uses TRBV29-1 and TRBJ2-7, with TRBD2 identical over 7 bases. Trimming at V came to 8 bases and at J to 5 bases, leaving 12 bases not matched to a gene. The CDR3 is 13 amino acids. Looked up from germline, CDR1 is SQVTM and CDR2 is ANQGSEA. CDR3 sequence: CSPGRRERHEQYF. CDR3 nucleotide sequence: TGCAGCCCCGGACGGCGGGAGAGGCACGAGCAGTACTTC.

This clonotype has ten or more counts. V gene TRBV7-9 combines with J gene TRBJ2-5, with D uncertain. This CDR3 spans 14 amino acids. The germline CDR1 and CDR2 sequences are SEHNR and FQNEAQ (reference sequence). The V end was cut by 3 bases, the J end by 0 bases, with 8 bases between. CDR3 loop: CASSFTANQETQYF. The CDR3 DNA is TGTGCCAGCAGCTTTACAGCTAACCAAGAGACCCAGTACTTC. Full variable domain (missing parts from reference TRBV7-9 and TRBJ2-5): DTGVSQNPRHKITKRGQNVTFRCDPISEHNRLYWYRQTLGQGPEFLTYFQNEAQLEKSRLLSDRFSAERPKGSFSTLEIQRTEQGDSAMYLCASSFTANQETQYFGPGTRLLVL.

The rearrangement uses TRBV20-1 and TRBJ2-7; D possibly corresponds to TRBD2 (6 bases). The J call may be in error: the DNA end matches TRBJ2-1 better. The CDR3 sequence is 11 residues long. Germline V gene data show CDR1 as DFQATT and CDR2 as SNEGSKA (reference sequence). The CDR3 region has the DNA TGCAGTGCGGCAACGGGAGTTGAGCAGTTCTTC. Translated, it gives CSAATGVEQFF.

V usage is TRBV25-1 and J usage is TRBJ2-5, with D possibly matching TRBD2 (7 bases). There are 15 residues in the CDR3. Germline CDR1 is MGHDK and CDR2 is SYGVNS. Between the trimmed V and J ends, which lost 6 bases and 4 bases, there was a span of 18 bases. CDR3 protein: CASSGEGHPTETQYF. DNA for the CDR3: TGTGCCAGCAGCGGGGAGGGACATCCCACAGAGACCCAGTACTTC.

Ten or more counts support this clonotype. The chain is built from TRBV25-1 and TRBJ2-2; 7 bases map to TRBD2. Germline V gene lookup returns CDR1 MGHDK and CDR2 SYGVNS. The trim removed 6 bases at V and 5 bases at J, leaving 6 bases unmatched. CDR3 length: 14 amino acids. CDR3 DNA sequence: TGTGCCAGCAGCTTCTCGGGGGGTACCGGGGAGCTGTTTTTT. This sequence encodes CASSFSGGTGELFF.

This clonotype appeared many times. The V gene is TRBV29-1, the J gene TRBJ1-4; D possibly corresponds to TRBD1 (6 bases). This CDR3 has 13 amino acids. In germline, CDR1 is SQVTM, CDR2 ANQGSEA. Trimming removed 6 bases at V and 4 bases at J, with 12 bases between. In nucleotides, the CDR3 is TGCAGCGTGCTGACAGGCCTTAATGAAAAACTGTTTTTT. Translation: CSVLTGLNEKLFF.

The chain employs TRBV6-1 and TRBJ1-5; no clear D. The V gene's germline CDR1 is MNHNS and CDR2 SASEGT. V shed 5 bases and J shed 0 bases, with 20 bases lying between them. The CDR3 loop spans 18 amino acids. The CDR3 DNA sequence: TGTGCCAGCAGTCCGCCTCCCCGTTACATGTATAGCAATCAGCCCCAGCATTTT. Protein: CASSPPPRYMYSNQPQHF.

CDR3: CSATDTNTEAFF. The DNA for the CDR3 is TGCAGTGCAACGGACACGAACACTGAAGCTTTCTTT. V gene TRBV20-1 combines with J gene TRBJ1-1; TRBD1 is a possible D gene (5 bases). The germline V gene has CDR1 DFQATT and CDR2 SNEGSKA (reference sequence). V lost 6 bases, J lost 1 base, and 9 bases lay in between. The CDR3 spans 12 residues.

As for this clonotype: Possible read error: a much larger clone is one base away. The chain recombines TRBV20-1 with TRBJ2-7, with a weak D call TRBD2 (5 bases). Germline V gives CDR1 DFQATT, CDR2 SNEGSKA (reference sequence). This CDR3 has 12 amino acids. CDR3 region: CIATDSDHEQYF. The CDR3 nucleotides are TGCATTGCTACGGACTCGGACCACGAGCAGTACTTC.

In the case of this clonotype: The junction differs from germline at one of its ends, possibly a read error. The chain carries TRBV7-9 and TRBJ1-6; 10 bases are shared with TRBD1. Germline CDR1 and CDR2: SEHNR and FQNEAQ (reference sequence). The CDR3 runs to 15 residues. Here the CDR3 DNA reads TGTGCCTGCAGCTTAGGGGGGACAGGGGCCCCACCCCTCCTCTTT. As protein: CACSLGGTGAPPLLF.

The rearrangement links TRBV20-1 to TRBJ2-7; 7 nucleotides align to TRBD1. This CDR3 has 15 residues. V lost 7 bases and J lost 1; bases outside the gene matches: 13. Per the germline V gene, CDR1 is DFQATT and CDR2 is SNEGSKA (reference sequence). The CDR3 here is CSVILGGLRSYEQYF. DNA for the CDR3: TGCAGTGTCATACTAGGGGGCCTCAGATCCTACGAGCAGTACTTC.

This chain joins TRBV10-1 and TRBJ2-3, with D possibly matching TRBD1 (6 bases). V was pared by 4 bases and J by 1 base, with 12 bases between. CDR1 and CDR2 (germline): WNHNN, SYGVQD (reference sequence). This CDR3 is 15 amino acids long. The CDR3 coding sequence is TGCGCCAGCAGTGTCCGGGCAGGGGGCACAGATACGCAGTATTTT. Amino acids: CASSVRAGGTDTQYF.

The genes are TRBV11-2 and TRBJ1-6; TRBD1 agrees at 8 bases. From germline, CDR1 is SGHAT and CDR2 FQNNGV. This CDR3 is built from 17 residues. Unmatched junction bases numbered 9, after V lost 8 bases and J lost 0 bases. The DNA of the CDR3 is TGTGCCAGCGACGGACAGGGAGGGGGCTCCTATAATTCACCCCTCCACTTT. Its protein is CASDGQGGGSYNSPLHF.

As for this clonotype: This may stem from a read error, because a much larger clone lies one nucleotide away. This chain connects TRBV29-1 to TRBJ1-1; no reliable D call. CDR1 and CDR2 from the germline V gene are SQVTM and ANQGSEA. The CDR3 spans 15 residues. The V end was cut by 1 base, the J end by 4 bases, with 16 bases between. The CDR3 bases are TGCAGCGTTGAAGGGGGAGGAGGGTGGGTCACTGAAGCTTTCTTT. Protein: CSVEGGGGWVTEAFF.

This clonotype was seen just once. This may stem from a read error, because a much larger clone lies one nucleotide away. The rearrangement joins TRBV19 to TRBJ2-7, with a possible D match to TRBD2 (5 bases). Germline lookup yields CDR1 LNHDA and CDR2 SQIVND (reference sequence). The CDR3 is 13 amino acids. The CDR3 spells CVSSIDEGYEQYF. In nucleotides, the CDR3 is TGTGTCAGTAGTATCGACGAGGGCTACGAGCAGTACTTC.

This clonotype showed up just once. J is TRBJ2-7 and V is TRBV25-1; 9 bases agree with TRBD1. V dropped 8 bases and J dropped 4; count of bases not matched to a gene: 12. The V gene's germline CDR1 is MGHDK and CDR2 SYGVNS. This CDR3 region has 15 residues. CDR3 region: CASLPRDRAAYEQYF. In DNA, the CDR3 is TGTGCCAGCCTGCCCCGGGACAGGGCTGCGTACGAGCAGTACTTC.